This TCR beta chain is drawn from a study of somatic mutations in cytotoxic T cells in rheumatoid arthritis. Assay used: immunoSEQ multiplex PCR; TCRdb lists only in-frame clones, some missing. The table has about 10,000 clones, just under 85% seen once. This CDR3 is built from 15 residues. Germline V CDR1 and CDR2: MNHEY, SMNVEV (reference sequence). V lost 6 bases, J lost 6 bases, and 10 bases stayed unmatched. The specimen was CD8+ T cells sorted from blood. The genes are TRBV27 and TRBJ2-1; 8 bases are a match to TRBD2. The receptor's source is an adult with rheumatoid arthritis. CDR3 in amino acids: CASSPPAGGLNEQFF. The DNA of the CDR3 is TGTGCCAGCAGCCCGCCCGCGGGGGGTCTCAATGAGCAGTTCTTC.